The clone carrying this T cell receptor beta chain showed up just once. There are 22 residues in the CDR3. The germline V gene encodes CDR1 ENHRY and CDR2 SYGVKD. Trimming at V came to 6 bases and at J to 0 bases, leaving 27 bases not matched to a gene. Clones were read by immunoSEQ multiplex PCR, and TCRdb kept only the in-frame ones, dropping some. Of roughly 64,000 clones listed, about nine tenths are singletons. The data originate from a study of T cell changes during pregnancy in multiple sclerosis. This clonotype was obtained from a female donor with multiple sclerosis, enrolled in a pregnancy study. The sample here was peripheral blood, taken in the second trimester of pregnancy. The V gene is TRBV10-3, the J gene TRBJ1-2; 8 bases fit TRBD1. The CDR3: CAIRNSGQVLFRGTGANYGYTF. The CDR3 region has the DNA TGTGCCATCAGGAATTCGGGACAGGTTTTATTTCGGGGTACAGGTGCTAACTATGGCTACACCTTC.